This T cell receptor beta chain was identified during a study of shared clonotypes between healthy human individuals. Across the whole study: Researchers drew samples from a couple of women and three men aged 18 to 49. Three plates were used per donor for CD4 naive, three for CD4 memory, two for CD8 naive and one for CD8 memory.

This CDR3 spans 14 amino acids. Trimming shortened V by 2 bases and J by 6 bases, and 10 bases separated the two germline ends. Germline lookup yields CDR1 MGHDK and CDR2 SYGVNS. General observations from the study: Generation probabilities were higher for clonotypes shared across all four sorted-subset donors than for unshared ones.

Repertoires were generated with immunoSEQ multiplex PCR, while TCRdb's copy carries only in-frame clones and drops some. The table records fewer than 2.5 million clones, 90% to 95% of them present only once. A remark on this clone: Its antigen is unknown.

The J gene is TRBJ1-4, the V gene TRBV25-1; D ambiguous. Source material: naive CD4+ T cells from PBMCs. As to subset: CD45RA+ positively selected. The source of this sequence is a man aged 18-30 years in good health. Some clones in this sample may be carry-over from other donors' samples. CDR3 protein: CASSEHVADEKLFF. The DNA of the CDR3 is TGTGCCAGCAGTGAACATGTCGCTGATGAAAAACTGTTTTTT.